Listed below are T cell receptor beta chains from one sample, sequenced in a study of blood T cell repertoires in COVID-19. Sequenced by immunoSEQ multiplex PCR; TCRdb stores in-frame clones only, minus some. This sample yields just over 300,000 clones, of which 85% to 90% are seen a single time; approximately 4.1% belongs to the top ten. The sequenced sample was PBMCs or T cells enriched from blood (not recorded which). The receptor source for this set is a young man who had recovered from COVID-19. Both conserved end residues are part of each CDR3. A D gene is named only where the DNA matches it firmly. Part of the rows lack a size; the others show once, few, many or a class for expanded clones.

DNA: TGTGCCAGCAGTTACTCCCAGGGTGTCGGTCAGCCCCAGCATTTT; CDR3: CASSYSQGVGQPQHF; size: NA; V: TRBV6-5; D: NA; J: TRBJ1-5
DNA: TGTGCCAGCGGACCAGCAGGGTCTTACAATTCACCCCTCCACTTT; CDR3: CASGPAGSYNSPLHF; size: NA; V: TRBV27; D: NA; J: TRBJ1-6
DNA: TGCGCCAGCAGCTTGGGTCGGGTCTCCCAAGAGACCCAGTACTTC; CDR3: CASSLGRVSQETQYF; size: NA; V: TRBV5-1; D: NA; J: TRBJ2-5
DNA: TGTGCCAGTAGTTCCAGGGGAAGGGATGAAAAACTGTTTTTT; CDR3: CASSSRGRDEKLFF; size: NA; V: TRBV19; D: NA; J: TRBJ1-4
DNA: TGTGCCAGCAGTTTTAACAGGATAAACACTGAAGCTTTCTTT; CDR3: CASSFNRINTEAFF; size: NA; V: TRBV27; D: NA; J: TRBJ1-1
DNA: TGCGCCACCCGGGACAGGACGTCCACCGGGGAGCTGTTTTTT; CDR3: CATRDRTSTGELFF; size: NA; V: TRBV5-1; D: TRBD1; J: TRBJ2-2
DNA: TGTGCCACCAGCAGTCAGGGGGCCACTGAAGCTTTCTTT; CDR3: CATSSQGATEAFF; size: NA; V: TRBV15; D: TRBD1; J: TRBJ1-1
DNA: TGTGCCAGCAGCCAGGTCGGCACTAGCGTCAATGAGCAGTTCTTC; CDR3: CASSQVGTSVNEQFF; size: NA; V: TRBV4-2; D: TRBD2; J: TRBJ2-1
DNA: TGCGCCAGCAGCTGGACAGCTGCAACTAATGAAAAACTGTTTTTT; CDR3: CASSWTAATNEKLFF; size: NA; V: TRBV5-1; D: NA; J: TRBJ1-4
DNA: TGTGCCAGCAGCAAAGTACAGGCTCACAATCAGCCCCAGCATTTT; CDR3: CASSKVQAHNQPQHF; size: few; V: TRBV21-1; D: NA; J: TRBJ1-5
DNA: TGTGCCATCAGTGACTCGCGGGACTCAGATACGCAGTATTTT; CDR3: CAISDSRDSDTQYF; size: NA; V: TRBV10-3; D: NA; J: TRBJ2-3
DNA: TGTGCCAGCAGTTTCTGGACTAGCGGGGAAGGGGCAGATACGCAGTATTTT; CDR3: CASSFWTSGEGADTQYF; size: NA; V: TRBV28; D: TRBD2; J: TRBJ2-3
DNA: TGTGCCAGTAGTATTTATAGCGTTACTAGCACAGATACGCAGTATTTT; CDR3: CASSIYSVTSTDTQYF; size: NA; V: TRBV19; D: NA; J: TRBJ2-3
DNA: TGTGCCAGCAGCTTAGGAGCAGGGGTTGAGACCCAGTACTTC; CDR3: CASSLGAGVETQYF; size: NA; V: TRBV7-9; D: NA; J: TRBJ2-5
DNA: TGTGCCAGCAGCTTGGTCGGGACAATCGTGAGCTCCTACAATGAGCAGTTCTTC; CDR3: CASSLVGTIVSSYNEQFF; size: NA; V: TRBV5-4; D: NA; J: TRBJ2-1
DNA: TGTGCCAGCAGCGCGTACTACAATGAGCAGTTCTTC; CDR3: CASSAYYNEQFF; size: NA; V: TRBV5-4; D: NA; J: TRBJ2-1
DNA: TGCGCCAGCAGCTCTGGACAGTTTAACTATGGCTACACCTTC; CDR3: CASSSGQFNYGYTF; size: once; V: TRBV5-1; D: NA; J: TRBJ1-2
DNA: TGTGCCAGCTCACCCTACGGGACAGGGGCGGACACCGGGGAGCTGTTTTTT; CDR3: CASSPYGTGADTGELFF; size: NA; V: TRBV18; D: TRBD1; J: TRBJ2-2
DNA: TGTGCCAGTAGTATAGCGGGAGAAGGAGCCACAGATACGCAGTATTTT; CDR3: CASSIAGEGATDTQYF; size: NA; V: TRBV19; D: NA; J: TRBJ2-3
DNA: TGCGCCAGCAGCTTAATCGCTGACAGACAAGAGACCCAGTACTTC; CDR3: CASSLIADRQETQYF; size: few; V: TRBV5-1; D: NA; J: TRBJ2-5
DNA: TGTGCCAGCAGCGAAAGGGCCCGGAACAGGGGGCTCTTTAGCAATCAGCCCCAGCATTTT; CDR3: CASSERARNRGLFSNQPQHF; size: NA; V: TRBV21-1; D: NA; J: TRBJ1-5
DNA: TGTGCCAGCAGGAAAAGCCAGGGGGCTGTTGGCTACACCTTC; CDR3: CASRKSQGAVGYTF; size: NA; V: TRBV6-5; D: TRBD1; J: TRBJ1-2